This TCR beta chain was recovered during a study of blood T cell repertoires in COVID-19. Background on the study: Samples representing acute and convalescent COVID-19 were sourced from the United States, Italy and Spain. PBMCs, B-cell-depleted T cells, or T cells were the source of the cDNA or gDNA that made up the material.

CDR1 and CDR2 from the germline V gene are MGHRA and YSYEKL. This CDR3 is 15 amino acids long. V was pared by 2 bases and J by 1 base, with 12 bases between. As processed by the authors: Estimation of nucleated cell counts was performed using reference gene primer amplification. Data came from immunoSEQ multiplex PCR; TCRdb stores just in-frame clones and leaves some out. The V and J calls and clone size were taken over from that table, and D and trimming were inferred from the DNA. The sample includes fewer than 200,000 clones, 70% to 90% of them seen just once. Material: peripheral blood. J is TRBJ2-7 and V is TRBV4-1; TRBD1 is a possible D gene (5 bases). The sequence was collected from a man in his fifties who had recovered from COVID-19. The CDR3 loop reads CASSQSQGKSYEQYF. The CDR3 nucleotides are TGCGCCAGCAGCCAAAGTCAGGGAAAATCCTACGAGCAGTACTTC.